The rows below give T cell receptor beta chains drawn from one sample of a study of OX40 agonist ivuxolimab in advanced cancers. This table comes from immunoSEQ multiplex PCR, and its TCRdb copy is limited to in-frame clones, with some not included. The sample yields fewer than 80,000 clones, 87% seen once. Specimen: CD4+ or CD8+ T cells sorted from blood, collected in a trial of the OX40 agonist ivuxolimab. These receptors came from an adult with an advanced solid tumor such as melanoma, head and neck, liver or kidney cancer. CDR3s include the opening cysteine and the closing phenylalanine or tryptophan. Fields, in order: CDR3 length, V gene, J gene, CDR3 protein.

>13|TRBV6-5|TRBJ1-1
CASSGTATIEAFF
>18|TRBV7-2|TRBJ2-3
CASSLGLLAGVGTDTQYF
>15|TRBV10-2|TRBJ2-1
CATSPAGGVSNEQFF
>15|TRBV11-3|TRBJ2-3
CASSPGAESTDTQYF
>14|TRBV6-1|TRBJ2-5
CASRQPGPQETQYF
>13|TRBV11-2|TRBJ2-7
CASSLGDISEQYF
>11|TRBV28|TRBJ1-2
CASSSLSGYTF
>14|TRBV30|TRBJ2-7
CAWSLGEFSYEQYF
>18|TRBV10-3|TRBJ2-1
CAISETQATSGSPNEQFF
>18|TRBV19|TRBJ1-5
CASSIDPPPASTQRPQHF
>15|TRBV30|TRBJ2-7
CAWRPRTSGIYEQYF
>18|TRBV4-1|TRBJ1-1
CASSQVGFFVSSNTEAFF
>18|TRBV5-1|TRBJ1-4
CASSSLRNFPQGDEKLFF
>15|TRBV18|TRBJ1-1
CASSPRQGVDTEAFF
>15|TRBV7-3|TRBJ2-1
CASSPGQSRLNEQFF
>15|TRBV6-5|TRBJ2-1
CASSQNANLYNEQFF
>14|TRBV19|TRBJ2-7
CASSIQGRVYEQYF
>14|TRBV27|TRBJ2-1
CASSFLTGTDEQFF
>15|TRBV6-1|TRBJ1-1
CASNGREGAGTEAFF
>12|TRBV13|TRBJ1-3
CASRFSGNTIYF
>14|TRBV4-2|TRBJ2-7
CASSQVGTSGEQYF
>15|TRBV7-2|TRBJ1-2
CASSQDIEGSYGYTF
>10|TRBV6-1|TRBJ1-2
CAGGIPGYTF
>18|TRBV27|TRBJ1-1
CASSSLLNRASGNTEAFF
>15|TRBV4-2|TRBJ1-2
CASSPPVDRSYGYTF
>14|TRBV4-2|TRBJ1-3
CASSIDRSGNTIYF
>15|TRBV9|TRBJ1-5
CASSGQGAVNQPQHF
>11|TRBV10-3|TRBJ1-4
CAISQNSKLFF
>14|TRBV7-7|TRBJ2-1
CASSLMDRYNEQFF
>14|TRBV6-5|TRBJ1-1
CASTSPGLNTEAFF
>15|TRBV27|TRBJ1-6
CASSLLGGEVSPLHF
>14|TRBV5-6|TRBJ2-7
CASSRRAVGRGQYF
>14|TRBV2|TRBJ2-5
CASKKAGGGETQYF
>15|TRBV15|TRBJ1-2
CATSSGQGIFYGYTF
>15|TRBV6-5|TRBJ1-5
CASRSGQGAGQPQHF
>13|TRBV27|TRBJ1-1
CASSLSSSLRAFF
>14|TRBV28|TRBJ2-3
CASTLGGAGDTQYF